Each of the 22 T cell receptor beta chains below was sequenced from the same sample in a study of monozygotic twins with inflammatory bowel disease. TCRdb derives one entry per CDR3 protein from the 5' RACE reads, leaving out DNA. The table for this sample gives under 350,000 distinct CDR3 sequences. Sequencing was done on a sample of blood. These receptors were obtained from a human donor with ulcerative colitis or Crohn's disease, or a healthy co-twin of an affected twin (not recorded which).

The CDR3 here is CASRDRVINQPQHF. V is TRBV12-3 or TRBV12-4 and J is TRBJ1-5; TCRdb's D call, TRBD1, is unchecked because there is no DNA. There are 14 residues in the CDR3.

This CDR3 reads CASSYSTSGRTGELFF. The chain links TRBV6-5 to TRBJ2-2; the TCRdb call, TRBD2, lacks DNA for checking. The CDR3 sequence is 16 residues long. Germline assignment: CDR1 MNHEY and CDR2 SVGAGI.

The CDR3 loop is CSARMGGNGELFF. The chain is built from TRBV20-1 and TRBJ2-2. The CDR3 contains 13 residues. In germline, CDR1 is DFQATT, CDR2 SNEGSKA (reference sequence).

V is TRBV29-1 and J is TRBJ2-7; no DNA is available, so the TRBD1 call from TCRdb remains unchecked. Germline V gene sequence: CDR1 SQVTM, CDR2 ANQGSEA. The CDR3 has 12 amino acids. The CDR3 region is CSATESSYEQYF.

The V call is TRBV12-3 or TRBV12-4, the J call TRBJ2-7; there is no DNA to check the TCRdb D call of TRBD1. There are 13 residues in the CDR3. CDR3 sequence: CASSFAQGYEQYF.

The rearrangement uses TRBV28 and TRBJ2-2. Germline CDR1 is MDHEN and CDR2 is SYDVKM. The CDR3 covers 12 residues. The CDR3 protein is CAIYSSTGELFF.

This chain links TRBV7-9 with TRBJ2-4; lacking DNA, the TRBD1 call made by TCRdb goes unchecked. This CDR3 is built from 14 residues. Germline CDR1 SEHNR, CDR2 FQNEAQ (reference sequence). This chain's CDR3 is CASSLRQGQNIQYF.

The chain uses TRBV12-3 or TRBV12-4 and TRBJ1-5. The CDR3 is 13 amino acids. CDR3 amino acids: CASSLTVNQPQHF.

The V gene is TRBV20-1, the J gene TRBJ2-6. Germline V gene sequence: CDR1 DFQATT, CDR2 SNEGSKA (reference sequence). The CDR3 has 14 amino acids. CDR3 protein: CSARVVPGANVLTF.

This chain links TRBV11-2 with TRBJ2-1. Per germline, CDR1 SGHAT and CDR2 FQNNGV. CDR3 length equals 14 residues. CDR3 amino acids: CASSLGAPLNEQFF. Full variable domain (missing parts from reference TRBV11-2 and TRBJ2-1): EAGVAQSPRYKIIEKRQSVAFWCNPISGHATLYWYQQILGQGPKLLIQFQNNGVVDDSQLPKDRFSAERLKGVDSTLKIQPAKLEDSAVYLCASSLGAPLNEQFFGPGTRLTVL.

The J gene is TRBJ2-1, the V gene TRBV6-2 or TRBV6-3; TCRdb picks TRBD2, but there is no DNA to check that call. Germline V CDR1 and CDR2: MNHEY, SVGEGT. CDR3 length: 15 amino acids. Here the CDR3 reads CASSYVGLDANEQFF.

V gene TRBV9 combines with J gene TRBJ1-5. Germline lookup yields CDR1 SGDLS and CDR2 YYNGEE. The CDR3 is made up of 15 amino acids. The CDR3 sequence: CASSVGGEMDQPQHF. Filled out from reference TRBV9 and TRBJ1-5, the complete variable domain reads DSGVTQTPKHLITATGQRVTLRCSPRSGDLSVYWYQQSLDQGLQFLIQYYNGEERAKGNILERFSAQQFPDLHSELNLSSLELGDSALYFCASSVGGEMDQPQHFGDGTRLSIL.

The chain employs TRBV18 and TRBJ1-6; TCRdb's assignment of TRBD1 cannot be checked, as there is no DNA. The CDR3 sequence is 15 residues long. Germline V gene data show CDR1 as KGHSH and CDR2 as LQKENI. This chain's CDR3 is CASSPGTVDNSPLHF.

V gene TRBV4-2 combines with J gene TRBJ2-1. This CDR3 has 14 residues. Per germline, CDR1 LGHNA and CDR2 YNFKEQ. Here the CDR3 reads CASSQEGRNNEQFF.

The chain joins TRBV24-1 to TRBJ2-3; no DNA is available, so the TRBD1 call from TCRdb remains unchecked. The CDR3 loop spans 19 amino acids. Germline V gives CDR1 KGHDR, CDR2 SFDVKD. Here the CDR3 reads CATSDSLLAGQGNTDTQYF.

This sequence joins TRBV5-4 and TRBJ2-7; without DNA, the TCRdb call of TRBD2 cannot be checked. This CDR3 region has 15 residues. The germline gives CDR1 SGHNT, CDR2 YYREEE (reference sequence). CDR3 residues: CASSLGTSGNAEQYF.

The rearrangement links TRBV4-3 to TRBJ2-7; TCRdb's D call of TRBD1 is untestable without DNA. Germline lookup yields CDR1 LGHNA and CDR2 YSLEER. This CDR3 has 16 amino acids. The CDR3 region is CASSQGYMGQNYEQYF.

V is TRBV29-1 and J is TRBJ2-7; the TRBD2 assignment by TCRdb is unverifiable without DNA. The germline V gene encodes CDR1 SQVTM and CDR2 ANQGSEA. This CDR3 comprises 14 residues. CDR3 region: CSVHGTSGTYEQYF.

This chain uses TRBV20-1 with TRBJ2-1; TCRdb returns TRBD2, unconfirmable since there is no DNA. Germline-derived CDR1 and CDR2 are DFQATT and SNEGSKA (reference sequence). This CDR3 spans 17 amino acids. The CDR3 spells CSAQGLAGGFSYNEQFF.

The V gene is TRBV20-1, the J gene TRBJ1-6. Germline V gives CDR1 DFQATT, CDR2 SNEGSKA (reference sequence). The CDR3 is 15 amino acids. CDR3 region: CSAGDAIHPTSPLHF.

The chain recombines TRBV20-1 with TRBJ1-5; TCRdb's D call, TRBD1, is unchecked because there is no DNA. CDR3 size: 15 residues. Germline V gene lookup returns CDR1 DFQATT and CDR2 SNEGSKA (reference sequence). The CDR3 loop is CSARDPAGGAQPQHF.

CDR3 sequence: CASSIPSGLILRELFF. The chain employs TRBV19 and TRBJ2-2; TCRdb indicates TRBD2, and absent DNA this call remains unverified. CDR3 size: 16 residues. Germline CDR1 is LNHDA and CDR2 is SQIVND (reference sequence).